A single sample gave rise to the 5 T cell receptor beta chains below, sequenced in a study of radiotherapy plus CTLA-4 blockade in lung cancer (dated by TCRdb to 2016 to 2018). The library was built by means of the immunoSEQ multiplex PCR assay. Imported from immuneACCESS, the table was reduced by TCRdb to in-frame sequences with V and J called. These copies leave out some clones; in studies compared against another copy, an unresolved V gene accounts for under half, and the cause of the remainder is not known. The sample profile shows 130,000 or so clones; 85% to 90% of them were found once. Jointly, the top ten make up approximately 7% of the sample. Sequencing was performed on peripheral blood, taken from a patient treated with radiotherapy plus ipilimumab. Receptors were obtained from a human donor with non-small cell lung cancer that progressed on radiotherapy plus ipilimumab.

The CDR3 DNA reads as TGCAGCGTGGGGAATAATGAAAAACTGTTTTTT. Amino acids: CSVGNNEKLFF. The chain carries TRBV29-1 and TRBJ1-4, with D hard to call. This CDR3 has 11 residues. V was pared by 6 bases and J by 4 bases, with 6 bases between. CDR1 and CDR2 from the germline V gene are SQVTM and ANQGSEA.

The chain is built from TRBV25-1 and TRBJ2-3, with 14 nucleotides matching TRBD2. CDR3 length: 18 residues. The germline V gene has CDR1 MGHDK and CDR2 SYGVNS. After removal of 6 bases from V and 4 bases from J, the junction contained 12 bases not matched to a gene. The CDR3 DNA reads as TGTGCCAGCAGGCCCGTGGGACTAGCGGGAGAGCGGGCAGATACGCAGTATTTT. Translated: CASRPVGLAGERADTQYF.

The V and J genes are TRBV5-8 and TRBJ2-1; a weak D match, TRBD2 (5 bases). Germline lookup yields CDR1 SGHTS and CDR2 YDEGEE. CDR3 size: 13 residues. V dropped 5 bases and J dropped 10 bases, with 16 bases sitting between them. CDR3 nucleotide sequence: TGTGCCAGCAGTTCCGGGGTCCAGAGGGAGCAGTTCTTC. Translated, it gives CASSSGVQREQFF.

J is TRBJ1-2 and V is TRBV6-6; the D gene is possibly TRBD1 (5 bases). There are 14 residues in the CDR3. Germline V CDR1 and CDR2: MNHNY, SVGAGI (reference sequence). V was pared by 2 bases and J by 10 bases, with 17 bases between. CDR3 residues: CASSYRQPSSDYTF. CDR3 DNA sequence: TGTGCCAGCAGTTACCGACAGCCCTCAAGTGACTACACCTTC.

The CDR3: CSVWGTEAFF. The CDR3 coding sequence is TGCAGCGTTTGGGGGACTGAAGCTTTCTTT. The rearrangement uses TRBV29-1 and TRBJ1-1, with D perhaps matching TRBD1 (5 bases). The CDR3 sequence is 10 residues long. Trimming took off 5 bases at V and 5 bases at J, with 6 bases between the two ends. The V gene's germline CDR1 is SQVTM and CDR2 ANQGSEA.